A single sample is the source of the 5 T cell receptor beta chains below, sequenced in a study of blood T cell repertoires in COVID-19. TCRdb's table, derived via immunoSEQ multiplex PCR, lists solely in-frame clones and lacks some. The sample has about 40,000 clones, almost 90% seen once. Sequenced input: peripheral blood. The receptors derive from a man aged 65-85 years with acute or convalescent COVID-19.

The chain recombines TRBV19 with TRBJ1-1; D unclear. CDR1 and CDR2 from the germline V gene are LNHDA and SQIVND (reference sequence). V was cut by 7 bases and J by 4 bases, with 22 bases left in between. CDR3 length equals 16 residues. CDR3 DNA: TGTGCCAGTATTACGGACGAACTGGGAGGTAGCACTGAAGCTTTCTTT. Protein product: CASITDELGGSTEAFF. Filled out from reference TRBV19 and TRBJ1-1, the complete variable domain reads DGGITQSPKYLFRKEGQNVTLSCEQNLNHDAMYWYRQDPGQGLRLIYYSQIVNDFQKGDIAEGYSVSREKKESFPLTVTSAQKNPTAFYLCASITDELGGSTEAFFGQGTRLTVV.

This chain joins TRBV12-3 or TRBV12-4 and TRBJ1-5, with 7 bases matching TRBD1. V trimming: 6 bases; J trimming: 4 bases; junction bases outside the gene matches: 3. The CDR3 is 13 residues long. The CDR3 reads CASRVQGNQPQHF. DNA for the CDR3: TGTGCCAGCAGAGTACAGGGGAATCAGCCCCAGCATTTT.

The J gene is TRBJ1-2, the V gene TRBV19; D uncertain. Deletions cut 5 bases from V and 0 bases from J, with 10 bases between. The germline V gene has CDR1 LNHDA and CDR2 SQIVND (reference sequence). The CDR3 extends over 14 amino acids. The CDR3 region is CASSAGEANYGYTF. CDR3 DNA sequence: TGTGCCAGTAGTGCCGGGGAAGCTAACTATGGCTACACCTTC.

The CDR3 spells CASSWDREVSNQPQHF. Written as DNA, the CDR3 is TGTGCCAGCAGCTGGGACAGGGAGGTGAGCAATCAGCCCCAGCATTTT. V gene TRBV7-9 combines with J gene TRBJ1-5; 9 positions match TRBD1. The CDR3 consists of 16 residues. The germline gives CDR1 SEHNR, CDR2 FQNEAQ (reference sequence). After removal of 4 bases from V and 1 base from J, the junction contained 5 bases not matched to a gene. The full variable domain, with the rest looked up from reference TRBV7-9 and TRBJ1-5, is DTGVSQNPRHKITKRGQNVTFRCDPISEHNRLYWYRQTLGQGPEFLTYFQNEAQLEKSRLLSDRFSAERPKGSFSTLEIQRTEQGDSAMYLCASSWDREVSNQPQHFGDGTRLSIL.

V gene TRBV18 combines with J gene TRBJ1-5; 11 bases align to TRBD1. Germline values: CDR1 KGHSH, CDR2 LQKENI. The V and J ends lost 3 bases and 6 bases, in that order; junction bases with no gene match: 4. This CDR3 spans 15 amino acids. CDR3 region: CASSPGTGGGQPQHF. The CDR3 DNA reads TGTGCCAGCTCACCCGGGACAGGGGGAGGTCAGCCCCAGCATTTT. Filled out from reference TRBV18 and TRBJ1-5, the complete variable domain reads NAGVMQNPRHLVRRRGQEARLRCSPMKGHSHVYWYRQLPEEGLKFMVYLQKENIIDESGMPKERFSAEFPKEGPSILRIQQVVRGDSAAYFCASSPGTGGGQPQHFGDGTRLSIL.